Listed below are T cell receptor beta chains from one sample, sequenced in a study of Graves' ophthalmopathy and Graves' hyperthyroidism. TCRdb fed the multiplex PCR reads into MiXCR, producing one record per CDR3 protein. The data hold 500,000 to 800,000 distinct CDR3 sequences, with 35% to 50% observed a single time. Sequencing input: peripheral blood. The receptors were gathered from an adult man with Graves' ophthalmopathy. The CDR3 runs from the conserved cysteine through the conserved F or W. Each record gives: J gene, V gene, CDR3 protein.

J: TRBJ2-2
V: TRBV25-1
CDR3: CASRGPAGVPGELFF

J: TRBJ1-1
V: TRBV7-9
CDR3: CASSVDGDGMNTEAFF

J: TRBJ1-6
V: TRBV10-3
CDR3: CAWPEVLGLRLRGQGDNSPLHF

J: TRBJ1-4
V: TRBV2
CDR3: CATREISMEKLFF

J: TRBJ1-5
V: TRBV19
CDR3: CASSMMLRGQPQHF

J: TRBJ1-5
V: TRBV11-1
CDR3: CASPLGVSINQPQHF

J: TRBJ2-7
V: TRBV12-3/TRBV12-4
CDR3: CASSFGLGTGERYEQYF

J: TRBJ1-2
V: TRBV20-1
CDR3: CSARDPFNYGYTF

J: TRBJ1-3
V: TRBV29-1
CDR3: CSAEGSGNTIYF

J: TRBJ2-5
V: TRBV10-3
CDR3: CAISAGGETQYF

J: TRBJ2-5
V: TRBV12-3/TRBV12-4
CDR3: CASSPRGVDGETQYF

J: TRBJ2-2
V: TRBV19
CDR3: CASSIRIGELFF

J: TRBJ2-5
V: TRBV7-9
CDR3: CASSLGGGTQYF

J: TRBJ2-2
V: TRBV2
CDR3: CASSEMANGELFF

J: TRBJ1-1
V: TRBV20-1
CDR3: CSAMEGDTEAFF

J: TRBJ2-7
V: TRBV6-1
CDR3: CASSEFAVFYEQYF

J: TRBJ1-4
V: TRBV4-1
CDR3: CASSHALAVRHEKLFF

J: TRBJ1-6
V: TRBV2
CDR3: CASRQLQEDSPLHF

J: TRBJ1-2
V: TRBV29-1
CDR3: CSVEDPGYRVYGYTF

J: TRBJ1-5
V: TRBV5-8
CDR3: CASSGYLQARDQPQHF

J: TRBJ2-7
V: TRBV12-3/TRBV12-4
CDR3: CASSLVLAGGPASYEQYF

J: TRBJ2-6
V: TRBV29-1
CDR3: CSVEGKQGLIPEAF

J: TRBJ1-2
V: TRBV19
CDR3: CASRPDRGIYGYTF

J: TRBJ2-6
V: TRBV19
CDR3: CASKDGSSGANVLTF

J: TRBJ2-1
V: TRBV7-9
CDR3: CASSPGVGSYNEQFF

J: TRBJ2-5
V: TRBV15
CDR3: CATSTPGNQETQYF

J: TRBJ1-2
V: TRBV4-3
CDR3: CASSQDAGGVGYGYTF

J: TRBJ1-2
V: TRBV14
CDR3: CASSQDPREFNYGYTF

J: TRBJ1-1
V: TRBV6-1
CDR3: CASRVQVNTEAFF

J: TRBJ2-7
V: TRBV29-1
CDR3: CSVEGRAYEQCF

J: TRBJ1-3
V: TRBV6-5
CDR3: CASRKGVTIYF

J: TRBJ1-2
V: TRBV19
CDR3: CASSTKQGNGYTF

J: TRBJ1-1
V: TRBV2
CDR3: CASKEQGVGTEAFF

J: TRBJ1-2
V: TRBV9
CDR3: CASSVERDRTNYGYTF

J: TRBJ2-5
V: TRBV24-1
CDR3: CATSDYTGGAQETQYF

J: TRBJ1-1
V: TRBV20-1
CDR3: CSAHTGGRTEAFF

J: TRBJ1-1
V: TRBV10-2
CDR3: CASSGSQNTEAFF

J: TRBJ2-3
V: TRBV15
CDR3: CATSRTSGSTDTQYF

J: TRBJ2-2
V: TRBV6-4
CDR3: CASSRPDRGPVGTGELFF

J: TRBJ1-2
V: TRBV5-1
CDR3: CASSITGGVYGYTF

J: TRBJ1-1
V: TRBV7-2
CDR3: CASSENQGNYEAFF

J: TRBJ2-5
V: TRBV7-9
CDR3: CASSPIRRGETQYF

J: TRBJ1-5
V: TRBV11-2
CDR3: CASSSGDHQPQHF

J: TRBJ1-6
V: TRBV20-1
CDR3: CSASRTGDRSPLHF

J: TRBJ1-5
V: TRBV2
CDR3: CASSERGTAIMPQHF

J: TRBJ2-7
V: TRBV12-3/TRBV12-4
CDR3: CASSPGLALEQYF

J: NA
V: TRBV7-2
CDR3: CASSSFRDLEQFF

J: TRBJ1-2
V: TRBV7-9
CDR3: CASSLAASNPNYGYTF

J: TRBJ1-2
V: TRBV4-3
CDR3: CASSQGVGNSNYGYTF

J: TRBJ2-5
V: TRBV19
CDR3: CASSSTGTVQETQYF

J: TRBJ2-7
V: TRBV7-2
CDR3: CASSKGLAEGEQYF